One and the same sample provided the 32 T cell receptor beta chains below, sequenced in a study of shared clonotypes between healthy human individuals. Measured with immunoSEQ multiplex PCR; TCRdb has only the in-frame clones, and not every one. Here the sample spans some 2,000,000 clones, roughly 96% being singletons. Source material: naive CD4+ T cells sorted from blood. The sample's subset: CD45RA+ positively selected. These receptors were taken from a man between 18 and 35 years old in good health.

This chain links TRBV5-6 with TRBJ2-3; 8 nucleotides match TRBD1. Germline CDR1 reads SGHDT; CDR2 reads YYEEEE. The CDR3 runs to 14 residues. J was trimmed by 3 bases and V by 4 bases; bases with no gene match: 4. The CDR3 DNA reads as TGTGCCAGCAGCCCCAGGGGGCTTACAGATACGCAGTATTTT. Protein: CASSPRGLTDTQYF.

The J gene is TRBJ1-1, the V gene TRBV7-9; no firm D call. CDR1 and CDR2 from the germline V gene are SEHNR and FQNEAQ (reference sequence). V lost 0 bases, J lost 7 bases, and 9 bases lay in between. This CDR3 spans 13 amino acids. This CDR3 is CASSLAVLVEAFF. For the CDR3, the DNA is TGTGCCAGCAGCTTAGCAGTCCTCGTTGAAGCTTTCTTT.

The V and J genes are TRBV30 and TRBJ2-4, with unresolved D. The V gene's germline CDR1 is GTSNPN and CDR2 SVGIG (reference sequence). Trimming took off 8 bases at V and 1 base at J, with 12 bases between the two ends. The CDR3 sequence is 13 residues long. In DNA, the CDR3 is TGTGCCGTAAGACTGATTGCCAAAAACATTCAGTACTTC. It translates to CAVRLIAKNIQYF.

With respect to this clone: Other DNA variants within this sample encode the same CDR3. The chain has TRBV30 and TRBJ2-5; 7 nucleotides match TRBD1. This CDR3 contains 13 residues. CDR1 is GTSNPN and CDR2 is SVGIG in the germline V gene (reference sequence). Trimming at V came to 0 bases and at J to 4 bases, leaving 2 bases not matched to a gene. The CDR3 protein is CAWSVPGGETQYF. CDR3 bases: TGTGCCTGGAGTGTACCAGGGGGAGAGACCCAGTACTTC.

The chain joins TRBV28 to TRBJ1-6, with 9 nucleotides matching TRBD1. Trimming removed 5 bases from V and 9 bases from J; junction bases left unmatched: 8. The V gene's germline CDR1 is MDHEN and CDR2 SYDVKM. This CDR3 comprises 15 residues. CDR3 region: CASSPWDRESSPLHF. CDR3 nucleotides: TGTGCCAGCAGTCCTTGGGACAGGGAAAGTTCACCCCTCCACTTT.

V usage is TRBV5-4 and J usage is TRBJ2-3, with 9 positions matching TRBD2. The CDR3 loop spans 15 amino acids. Germline lookup yields CDR1 SGHNT and CDR2 YYREEE (reference sequence). V trimming: 2 bases; J trimming: 4 bases; junction bases outside the gene matches: 5. The chain's CDR3 is CASSFGGGGADTQYF. Here the CDR3 DNA reads TGTGCCAGCAGCTTTGGTGGCGGGGGGGCAGATACGCAGTATTTT. The full variable domain, completed using reference TRBV5-4 and TRBJ2-3, is ETGVTQSPTHLIKTRGQQVTLRCSSQSGHNTVSWYQQALGQGPQFIFQYYREEENGRGNFPPRFSGLQFPNYSSELNVNALELDDSALYLCASSFGGGGADTQYFGPGTRLTVL.

The chain links TRBV9 to TRBJ1-2; D possibly corresponds to TRBD1 (5 bases). This CDR3 region has 16 residues. From germline, CDR1 is SGDLS and CDR2 YYNGEE. V lost 0 bases and J lost 6, with 18 bases in between. The CDR3 DNA reads TGTGCCAGCAGCGTAGGGTTGGGGCAGGAGGTCAATGGCTACACCTTC. This sequence encodes CASSVGLGQEVNGYTF.

The V call is TRBV2, the J call TRBJ2-1; 12 positions match TRBD2. V dropped 7 bases and J dropped 7; count of bases not matched to a gene: 11. CDR1 and CDR2 (germline): SNHLY, FYNNEI. The CDR3 loop spans 16 amino acids. The CDR3 sequence: CASTLGLAGGPNEQFF. The CDR3, as DNA: TGTGCCAGCACCCTAGGCCTAGCGGGGGGGCCAAATGAGCAGTTCTTC.

The V call is TRBV13, the J call TRBJ2-7; D could derive from TRBD1 or TRBD2 (5 bases each). CDR3 length: 14 residues. The V gene lost 5 bases and the J gene lost 0 bases, with 11 bases spanning the gap. In germline, CDR1 is PRHDT, CDR2 FYEKMQ (reference sequence). In DNA form, the CDR3 reads TGTGCCAGCAGCCCCGGGGCGAGCTCCTACGAGCAGTACTTC. Amino acid sequence: CASSPGASSYEQYF.

The chain couples TRBV7-2 to TRBJ2-7, with D tentatively TRBD2 (6 bases). CDR3 length: 15 amino acids. Trimming stripped 7 bases from V and 0 bases from J, with 16 bases between. CDR1 SGHTA and CDR2 FQGNSA come from the germline V gene. The CDR3 loop is CASIRYGGSSYEQYF. For the CDR3, the DNA is TGTGCCAGCATCCGCTACGGGGGATCCTCCTACGAGCAGTACTTC.

This chain links TRBV11-2 with TRBJ2-2; D is uncertain. The ends were cut back, 2 bases at V and 5 bases at J, with 9 bases in the middle. CDR3 length equals 14 residues. CDR1 and CDR2 (germline): SGHAT, FQNNGV. The DNA of the CDR3 is TGTGCCAGCAGCTTAATAATGACAACCGGGGAGCTGTTTTTT. This gives the protein CASSLIMTTGELFF. The full variable domain, with the rest looked up from reference TRBV11-2 and TRBJ2-2, is EAGVAQSPRYKIIEKRQSVAFWCNPISGHATLYWYQQILGQGPKLLIQFQNNGVVDDSQLPKDRFSAERLKGVDSTLKIQPAKLEDSAVYLCASSLIMTTGELFFGEGSRLTVL.

V gene TRBV29-1 combines with J gene TRBJ2-1; D might be TRBD2 (6 bases). Germline V gene data show CDR1 as SQVTM and CDR2 as ANQGSEA. The CDR3 runs to 14 residues. V lost 0 bases, J lost 2 bases, and 8 bases lay in between. CDR3 in amino acids: CSVEDGRTYNEQFF. DNA of the CDR3: TGCAGCGTTGAAGATGGGAGGACCTACAATGAGCAGTTCTTC.

The rearrangement links TRBV30 to TRBJ1-1, with D unresolved. The CDR3 is 13 amino acids. V was cut by 1 base and J by 1 base, with 7 bases left in between. Germline CDR1 reads GTSNPN; CDR2 reads SVGIG (reference sequence). In DNA form, the CDR3 reads TGTGCCTGGAGTGCCGACGGGAACACTGAAGCTTTCTTT. It specifies CAWSADGNTEAFF.

V gene TRBV5-4 combines with J gene TRBJ2-7; the match to TRBD1 covers 7 bases. The CDR3 totals 14 residues. Trimming took 1 base from V and 3 from J; bases not matched to a gene: 4. The germline gives CDR1 SGHNT, CDR2 YYREEE (reference sequence). CDR3 residues: CASSLQGEYYEQYF. The CDR3 DNA follows: TGTGCCAGCAGCTTGCAGGGGGAATACTACGAGCAGTACTTC. Full variable domain (rest looked up from reference TRBV5-4 and TRBJ2-7): ETGVTQSPTHLIKTRGQQVTLRCSSQSGHNTVSWYQQALGQGPQFIFQYYREEENGRGNFPPRFSGLQFPNYSSELNVNALELDDSALYLCASSLQGEYYEQYFGPGTRLTVT.

This chain connects TRBV6-6 to TRBJ2-5; D unresolved. Per the germline V gene, CDR1 is MNHNY and CDR2 is SVGAGI (reference sequence). Trimming took off 0 bases at V and 5 bases at J, with 13 bases between the two ends. This CDR3 spans 15 amino acids. CDR3: CASSYSTAVGETQYF. The CDR3 DNA is TGTGCCAGCAGTTACTCGACGGCAGTAGGGGAGACCCAGTACTTC.

The chain couples TRBV14 to TRBJ1-5; D is possibly TRBD1 (6 bases). Per germline, CDR1 SGHDN and CDR2 FVKESK. V lost 6 bases to trimming and J lost 1 base, with 19 bases between them. The CDR3 is made up of 17 amino acids. In DNA, the CDR3 is TGTGCCAGCAGGGAACCAGGGGAAGTGGGGAGCAATCAGCCCCAGCATTTT. It specifies CASREPGEVGSNQPQHF.

The gene calls are TRBV4-3 and TRBJ2-7, with D perhaps TRBD2 (6 bases). Germline V gives CDR1 LGHNA, CDR2 YSLEER. The CDR3 contains 14 residues. V was pared by 4 bases and J by 3 bases, with 13 bases between. The CDR3 nucleotides read TGCGCCAGCAGCCGGGACTTATCACACTACGAGCAGTACTTC. It encodes CASSRDLSHYEQYF.

The chain is built from TRBV7-9 and TRBJ2-1; D uncertain. CDR1 and CDR2 (germline): SEHNR, FQNEAQ (reference sequence). There are 17 residues in the CDR3. With 6 bases removed from V and 10 bases from J, the gap between germline ends came to 28 bases. The CDR3: CASSPSTMRFSSEEQFF. The CDR3 DNA reads as TGTGCCAGCAGTCCCTCGACAATGAGATTTTCGTCCGAGGAGCAGTTCTTC.

This clone has only a few counts. The gene calls are TRBV10-3 and TRBJ1-2; D gene ambiguous. Germline V CDR1 and CDR2: ENHRY, SYGVKD. V lost 6 bases and J 5 bases, leaving 7 bases between the germline ends. This CDR3 has 11 residues. The CDR3 is CAISATYGYTF. Here the CDR3 DNA reads TGTGCCATCAGCGCAACTTATGGCTACACCTTC.

The rearrangement uses TRBV7-8 and TRBJ1-2; D unresolved. The CDR3 consists of 13 residues. Germline values: CDR1 SGHVS, CDR2 FQNEAQ. V lost 5 bases and J 4 bases, leaving 11 bases between the germline ends. CDR3 protein: CASSPEWVYGYTF. DNA for the CDR3: TGTGCCAGCAGCCCCGAATGGGTCTATGGCTACACCTTC.

This chain links TRBV7-6 with TRBJ1-6; no firm D call. In germline, CDR1 is SGHVS, CDR2 FNYEAQ. The CDR3 is made up of 14 amino acids. The ends were cut back, 4 bases at V and 4 bases at J, with 8 bases in the middle. CDR3 sequence reads: CASSSGLYNSPLHF. CDR3 bases: TGTGCCAGCAGCTCCGGACTTTATAATTCACCCCTCCACTTT.

The J gene is TRBJ1-1, the V gene TRBV14; D is ambiguous. From germline, CDR1 is SGHDN and CDR2 FVKESK. Deletions cut 1 base from V and 6 bases from J, with 9 bases between. The CDR3 totals 13 residues. In DNA form, the CDR3 reads TGTGCCAGCAGCCAAGCGGGGTTCCCTGAAGCTTTCTTT. It yields the protein CASSQAGFPEAFF.

The rearrangement links TRBV19 to TRBJ2-6; unclear D gene. Between the trimmed V and J ends, which lost 3 bases and 12 bases, there was a span of 18 bases. Germline CDR1 LNHDA, CDR2 SQIVND (reference sequence). The CDR3 is made up of 15 amino acids. This chain's CDR3 is CASSIPGLETVVLTF. DNA of the CDR3: TGTGCCAGTAGTATTCCGGGTCTTGAAACGGTCGTCCTGACTTTC.

In the case of this clone: Other nucleotide sequences from this sample produce the same CDR3. The gene calls are TRBV2 and TRBJ2-1; D is ambiguous. CDR3 size: 12 residues. Trimming stripped 3 bases from V and 4 bases from J, with 4 bases between. Germline V lookup: CDR1 SNHLY, CDR2 FYNNEI. CDR3 nucleotides: TGTGCCAGCAGTGACGGTTACAATGAGCAGTTCTTC. This gives the protein CASSDGYNEQFF.

The count of this clone is one. V usage is TRBV7-8 and J usage is TRBJ2-7, with 8 bases aligning to TRBD1. V lost 3 bases, J lost 2 bases, and 6 bases stayed unmatched. The V gene's germline CDR1 is SGHVS and CDR2 FQNEAQ. This CDR3 comprises 15 residues. The CDR3 nucleotides are TGTGCCAGCAGCTTGAGGGGGGACAGGACCTACGAGCAGTACTTC. Protein sequence: CASSLRGDRTYEQYF.

CDR3 DNA sequence: TGTGCCAGCAGCATAGGGGAGTTGAAAAACGAGCAGTACTTC. It codes for CASSIGELKNEQYF. This chain connects TRBV7-2 to TRBJ2-7; D tentatively reads TRBD1 or TRBD2 (5 bases each). Trimming pared 5 bases from V and 5 bases from J, leaving 16 bases between. This CDR3 region has 14 residues. CDR1 and CDR2 from the germline V gene are SGHTA and FQGNSA.

The rearrangement links TRBV9 to TRBJ2-2; 7 nucleotides align to TRBD2. CDR1 and CDR2 (germline): SGDLS, YYNGEE. The V gene end was trimmed by 0 bases and the J gene end by 2 bases; junction bases not matched to a gene: 4. The CDR3 totals 16 residues. The DNA for the CDR3 is TGTGCCAGCAGCGTAGCGGCTAGCGGTAACACCGGGGAGCTGTTTTTT. Protein: CASSVAASGNTGELFF.

As to this clone: Other DNA sequences in the same sample also yield this CDR3. This chain uses TRBV5-1 with TRBJ2-7; 9 bases are shared with TRBD1. Germline V gives CDR1 SGHRS, CDR2 YFSETQ. V shed 3 bases, J shed 2 bases, and the junction held 3 bases outside the gene matches. This CDR3 is built from 14 residues. The CDR3 protein is CASSWGQGPYEQYF. The CDR3 DNA reads TGCGCCAGCAGCTGGGGACAGGGCCCCTACGAGCAGTACTTC.

V gene TRBV28 combines with J gene TRBJ1-1; maybe TRBD1 (6 bases). Germline V gene lookup returns CDR1 MDHEN and CDR2 SYDVKM. This CDR3 comprises 14 residues. The V end lost 6 bases, the J end lost 0 bases, and 11 bases lay between the germline ends. The CDR3 bases are TGTGCCAGCAGATCTGGGACACTGAACACTGAAGCTTTCTTT. Translating it yields CASRSGTLNTEAFF.

This sequence joins TRBV5-1 and TRBJ2-5, with D tentatively TRBD2 (6 bases). The CDR3 is made up of 14 amino acids. V lost 4 bases and J 1 base, leaving 11 bases between the germline ends. CDR1 is SGHRS and CDR2 is YFSETQ in the germline V gene. The CDR3 loop is CASSVTAGQETQYF. The CDR3 DNA sequence: TGCGCCAGCAGCGTAACAGCGGGCCAAGAGACCCAGTACTTC.

A word on this clone: Given a much more abundant clone one base away, this may be a read error. The same CDR3 also results from other DNA sequences found in this sample. This sequence joins TRBV11-2 and TRBJ1-2; perhaps TRBD1 as D (6 bases). This CDR3 spans 14 amino acids. Trimming removed 1 base at V and 2 bases at J, with 8 bases between. CDR1 and CDR2 from the germline V gene are SGHAT and FQNNGV. In DNA, the CDR3 is TGTGCCAGCAGCTTAGGAACAGGGAACTATGGCTACACCTTC. It specifies CASSLGTGNYGYTF.

The V call is TRBV27, the J call TRBJ1-1; 7 bases line up with TRBD1. The CDR3 has 12 residues. The germline V gene encodes CDR1 MNHEY and CDR2 SMNVEV (reference sequence). Trimming removed 5 bases from V and 9 bases from J; junction bases left unmatched: 6. The CDR3 sequence is CASSLPTGKAFF. The CDR3 DNA sequence: TGTGCCAGCAGTCTACCGACAGGGAAAGCTTTCTTT.